These 18 T cell receptor beta chains came from one sample sequenced in a study of blood T cell repertoires in COVID-19. Profiled with immunoSEQ multiplex PCR; TCRdb holds only in-frame clones, not every one. Of around 210,000 clones listed, less than 85% are singletons. Sequencing was done on a sample of peripheral blood. All receptors derive from a woman aged 70 to 79 with acute or convalescent COVID-19.

The chain uses TRBV14 and TRBJ2-3; D is unresolved. This CDR3 comprises 13 residues. Germline V gene lookup returns CDR1 SGHDN and CDR2 FVKESK. V was cut by 1 base and J by 4 bases, with 6 bases left in between. In DNA form, the CDR3 reads TGTGCCAGCAGCCAAGTCCCCGCAGATACGCAGTATTTT. Amino acid sequence: CASSQVPADTQYF. Drawing the rest from reference TRBV14 and TRBJ2-3, the complete variable domain is EAGVTQFPSHSVIEKGQTVTLRCDPISGHDNLYWYRRVMGKEIKFLLHFVKESKQDESGMPNNRFLAERTGGTYSTLKVQPAELEDSGVYFCASSQVPADTQYFGPGTRLTVL.

The chain recombines TRBV2 with TRBJ1-2; maybe TRBD1 (5 bases). Germline values: CDR1 SNHLY, CDR2 FYNNEI. The CDR3 totals 14 residues. Trimming cost V 8 bases and J 4 bases, with 17 bases left between them. This CDR3 is CASSLGQSPYGYTF. As DNA, the CDR3 is TGTGCCAGCTCCCTCGGACAATCCCCCTATGGCTACACCTTC.

V and J are TRBV7-9 and TRBJ2-1, with TRBD2 matching over 8 bases. This CDR3 comprises 15 residues. In germline, CDR1 is SEHNR, CDR2 FQNEAQ (reference sequence). Trimming cost V 1 base and J 5 bases; bases outside gene matches: 4. As DNA, the CDR3 is TGTGCCAGCAGCTTAGGACTAGCGCCCCACAATGAGCAGTTCTTC. Its protein is CASSLGLAPHNEQFF.

This chain uses TRBV24-1 with TRBJ2-1; 11 bases fit TRBD2. V was clipped by 3 bases and J by 7 bases; unmatched bases: 10. The CDR3 contains 17 residues. Germline CDR1 KGHDR, CDR2 SFDVKD. CDR3 DNA sequence: TGTGCCACCAGTGATCAGAGTCCGGGACTAGCGGAGAATGAGCAGTTCTTC. This gives the protein CATSDQSPGLAENEQFF.

The J gene is TRBJ1-1, the V gene TRBV7-9; TRBD1 matches 8 bases. The V and J ends lost 0 bases and 1 base, in that order; junction bases with no gene match: 1. This CDR3 region has 15 residues. In germline, CDR1 is SEHNR, CDR2 FQNEAQ (reference sequence). The CDR3 DNA follows: TGTGCCAGCAGCTTAGCGGGGACAGGGAACACTGAAGCTTTCTTT. Translation: CASSLAGTGNTEAFF.

The genes are TRBV19 and TRBJ2-1; 9 bases fit TRBD2. The CDR3 consists of 14 residues. Trimming at V came to 4 bases and at J to 4 bases, leaving 2 bases not matched to a gene. The germline gives CDR1 LNHDA, CDR2 SQIVND (reference sequence). CDR3 nucleotide sequence: TGTGCCAGTAGTAGACTAGCGGCGTACAATGAGCAGTTCTTC. Translated, it gives CASSRLAAYNEQFF.

V is TRBV6-1 and J is TRBJ2-7; tentative D call: TRBD2 (6 bases). The ends were cut back, 5 bases at V and 4 bases at J, with 12 bases in the middle. Per the germline V gene, CDR1 is MNHNS and CDR2 is SASEGT. The CDR3 contains 13 residues. The CDR3 reads CASSYGTPYEQYF. CDR3 nucleotides: TGTGCCAGCAGTTATGGGACTCCTTACGAGCAGTACTTC.

This clone was found once. The J gene is TRBJ1-5, the V gene TRBV4-2; TRBD1 might be the D (5 bases). Germline V CDR1 and CDR2: LGHNA, YNFKEQ. The CDR3 is 16 amino acids. Trimming cost V 0 bases and J 1 base, with 10 bases left between them. CDR3 nucleotide sequence: TGTGCCAGCAGCCAAGATCTTTCAGGGAGCAATCAGCCCCAGCATTTT. Its protein product is CASSQDLSGSNQPQHF.

The rearrangement links TRBV3-1 (or the pseudogene TRBV3-2) to TRBJ2-3; D remains unclear. V dropped 1 base and J dropped 0 bases, with 8 bases sitting between them. In germline, CDR1 is LGHDT, CDR2 YNNKEL (reference sequence). The CDR3 runs 15 residues. CDR3 protein: CASSQVVASTDTQYF. In DNA form, the CDR3 reads TGTGCCAGCAGCCAAGTAGTCGCGAGCACAGATACGCAGTATTTT.

The chain recombines TRBV6-5 with TRBJ1-2, with D possibly TRBD1 on 5 matching bases. The V gene's germline CDR1 is MNHEY and CDR2 SVGAGI. CDR3 size: 13 residues. Trimming shortened V by 5 bases and J by 7 bases, and 14 bases separated the two germline ends. The CDR3 DNA reads as TGTGCCAGCAGTCCTGGGGCCTATGGTGGCTACACCTTC. It codes for CASSPGAYGGYTF.

The V call is TRBV10-3, the J call TRBJ1-1, with TRBD1 as a possible D gene (5 bases). Trimming shortened V by 3 bases and J by 5 bases, and 10 bases separated the two germline ends. CDR1 and CDR2 from the germline V gene are ENHRY and SYGVKD. CDR3 size: 13 residues. In DNA form, the CDR3 reads TGTGCCATCAGTGAAGTCCGGGGGACTGAAGCTTTCTTT. It yields the protein CAISEVRGTEAFF.

This clone was observed a handful of times. The CDR3 nucleotides are TGTGCCAGCAGTAGGACAGAGAAAGGCCAAGAGACCCAGTACTTC. It specifies CASSRTEKGQETQYF. This chain links TRBV2 with TRBJ2-5; maybe TRBD1 (6 bases). V was shortened by 5 bases and J by 1 base, with 14 bases between the two germline ends. Germline lookup yields CDR1 SNHLY and CDR2 FYNNEI. This CDR3 has 15 amino acids.

This clone has just a few counts. The chain couples TRBV7-9 to TRBJ1-1; D might be TRBD1 (6 bases). The CDR3 sequence is 13 residues long. The V gene's germline CDR1 is SEHNR and CDR2 FQNEAQ (reference sequence). V lost 6 bases to trimming and J lost 8 bases, with 16 bases between them. The CDR3 loop is CASRPLQGWEAFF. The CDR3 DNA sequence: TGTGCCAGCAGACCCCTCCAGGGGTGGGAAGCTTTCTTT.

The table lists this clone with a count of one. CDR3 residues: CASLTVNTEAFF. The CDR3 nucleotides are TGTGCCAGCCTGACAGTGAACACTGAAGCTTTCTTT. The chain recombines TRBV2 with TRBJ1-1; possibly TRBD1 for D (5 bases). The CDR3 extends over 12 amino acids. Trimming removed 8 bases at V and 0 bases at J, with 7 bases between. From germline, CDR1 is SNHLY and CDR2 FYNNEI.

This clone appeared once. The chain is built from TRBV2 and TRBJ2-5; tentatively, D is TRBD1 (5 bases). The CDR3 runs to 12 residues. Germline lookup yields CDR1 SNHLY and CDR2 FYNNEI. V dropped 8 bases and J dropped 5 bases, with 12 bases sitting between them. This chain's CDR3 is CASGRVRETQYF. The CDR3 nucleotides read TGTGCCAGCGGCAGGGTACGTGAGACCCAGTACTTC.

In the case of this clone: At one of its ends the junction is not consistent with the germline gene, which may arise from a read error. J is TRBJ2-1 and V is TRBV20-1; 7 bases align to TRBD1. Germline CDR1 and CDR2: DFQATT and SNEGSKA (reference sequence). This CDR3 is 11 amino acids long. CDR3 nucleotides: TGCAGTGCTAGAGGGCTGACAGGGCTTGTCTTC. Its protein product is CSARGLTGLVF.

For the CDR3, the DNA is TGCGCCAGCAGCCAAGTCAGGCTAGCGGGAGGGCCGAGGGATGAGCAGTTCTTC. Protein product: CASSQVRLAGGPRDEQFF. The V and J genes are TRBV4-1 and TRBJ2-1, with 12 bases that match TRBD2. With V trimmed by 1 base and J by 8 bases, 12 bases remained unmatched. This CDR3 comprises 18 residues. Germline V gene sequence: CDR1 MGHRA, CDR2 YSYEKL.

CDR3 nucleotides: TGTGCCAGTATCTCGCTAGCAGAAACCTACGAGCAGTACTTC. Its protein is CASISLAETYEQYF. The rearrangement links TRBV19 to TRBJ2-7; D possibly corresponds to TRBD2 (5 bases). The germline gives CDR1 LNHDA, CDR2 SQIVND (reference sequence). The V end was cut by 7 bases, the J end by 2 bases, with 15 bases between. The CDR3 is 14 residues long.